This T cell receptor beta chain was found in a study of read filtering for tumor transcriptome and immune sequencing. Overall study context: Revised staging placed eight or nine patients in R-ISS I, around 15 in II, more than five in III. Whole-study results and caveats: The CD138-negative fraction was mixed bone marrow immune cells, not pure T cells.

Ten or more counts support this clonotype. Its antigen is unidentified. The CDR3 runs 12 residues. Trimming removed 7 bases at V and 6 bases at J, with 13 bases between. CDR1 and CDR2 from the germline V gene are SQVTM and ANQGSEA. Molecular barcoded adaptors covering alpha/delta and beta/gamma chains were used on around 400 ng RNA. TCRdb independently ran MiXCR on the reads; one entry per CDR3 protein. The repertoire holds 94,000 or so distinct CDR3 sequences, about 12% seen once, with 14% to 15% in the top ten. The sample comprised a population of CD138-negative cells sorted from bone marrow. This sequence was found in a donor aged 40 or older with multiple myeloma. The genes are TRBV29-1 and TRBJ2-4, with D perhaps given as TRBD1 or TRBD2 (5 bases each). The CDR3 spells CSAGADGNIQYF. CDR3 nucleotide sequence: TGCAGCGCCGGGGCTGACGGAAACATTCAGTACTTC.